This T cell receptor beta chain derives from a study of cytomegalovirus exposure and HLA in healthy donors. General study points: Researchers reported from a later analysis that most CMV-associated TCR beta chains appeared HLA-restricted.

The CDR3 spans 15 residues. CDR1 is SNHLY and CDR2 is FYNNEI in the germline V gene. J lost 1 base, V lost 6 bases, and 1 base had no gene match. PCR primers comprised 60 Vbeta and 13 Jbeta primers. Assay used: immunoSEQ multiplex PCR; TCRdb lists only in-frame clones, some missing. The repertoire holds about 150,000 clones, with more than 70% as singletons. There are a few counts of this clone. Its antigen is not known. This receptor was obtained from a male donor in good health and CMV-seronegative. The sequencing input was PBMCs. This chain links TRBV2 with TRBJ2-2; 11 bases are a match to TRBD2. In DNA form, the CDR3 reads TGTGCCAGCAGGGGGACTAGCGGGAACACCGGGGAGCTGTTTTTT. Translating gives CASRGTSGNTGELFF.